These T cell receptor beta chains were read from a single sample in a study of cytomegalovirus exposure and HLA in healthy donors. The table came from immunoSEQ multiplex PCR; TCRdb's copy has only in-frame clones and leaves some out. The profile covers 150,000 to 200,000 clones, with 80% to 85% appearing a single time and around 2.2% taken by the ten largest. Sequenced sample: PBMCs. These receptor sequences come from a woman younger than 35 in good health and CMV-seropositive. The CDR3 runs from the conserved cysteine through the conserved F or W. Each record gives: J gene, clone size, V gene, D gene, CDR3 DNA, CDR3 protein. D genes are given only for firm matches. The listing skips clone size in some rows; elsewhere it reads once, few, many or a size class.

>TRBJ1-1|-|TRBV5-1|TRBD1
TGCGCCAGCAGCACGACAGGGGGGGTACCCGAAGCTTTCTTT
CASSTTGGVPEAFF
>TRBJ2-3|-|TRBV5-1|-
TGCGCCAGCAGCTTGGGCGGGGAAGATACGCAGTATTTT
CASSLGGEDTQYF
>TRBJ1-4|few|TRBV27|-
TGTGCCAGCAGCCGAGTAGCGTTAAATGAAAAACTGTTTTTT
CASSRVALNEKLFF
>TRBJ2-7|-|TRBV5-5|TRBD1
TGTGCCAGCAGCTTGGGGTTAGACAGGGGAAGTCCGCAGTACTTC
CASSLGLDRGSPQYF
>TRBJ1-2|-|TRBV6-6|-
TGTGCCAGCAGTTACGATCAGGGGCACTATGGCTACACCTTC
CASSYDQGHYGYTF
>TRBJ2-3|-|TRBV4-1|-
TGCGCCAGCAGCTCCTTCGGGGGTACGACAGATACGCAGTATTTT
CASSSFGGTTDTQYF
>TRBJ2-3|-|TRBV7-3|TRBD1
TGTGCCAGCAGCTTGACAGGGGGCAAAGGCACAGATACGCAGTATTTT
CASSLTGGKGTDTQYF
>TRBJ1-4|once|TRBV4-2|-
TGTGCCAGCAGCCAAGATTCGGGGTGGACTAATGAAAAACTGTTTTTT
CASSQDSGWTNEKLFF
>TRBJ2-3|-|TRBV5-4|-
TGTGCCAGCAGGATCAGGGGGGCTAGCACAGATACGCAGTATTTT
CASRIRGASTDTQYF
>TRBJ1-4|-|TRBV9|-
TGTGCCAGCAACTCGGGAGGTCGAGATAATGAAAAACTGTTTTTT
CASNSGGRDNEKLFF
>TRBJ2-1|-|TRBV4-1|TRBD2
TGCGCCAGCAGCCCGATCACCGTGACTAGCGGGGGCGGGTATGAGCAGTTCTTC
CASSPITVTSGGGYEQFF
>TRBJ2-1|-|TRBV7-9|TRBD2
TGTGCCAGCAGTACCTCGGCTAGCGGGGGCTATGAGCAGTTCTTC
CASSTSASGGYEQFF
>TRBJ1-4|-|TRBV19|-
TGTGCCAGTAGCTCATCAGGGATGGGGCATGAAAAACTGTTTTTT
CASSSSGMGHEKLFF
>TRBJ2-5|-|TRBV9|-
TGTGCCAGCGGGAGGGAGGACAGCCAGTACTTC
CASGREDSQYF
>TRBJ1-1|-|TRBV27|-
TGTGCCAGCAGTCCCCGGCGGAAACAGAACACTGAAGCTTTCTTT
CASSPRRKQNTEAFF
>TRBJ2-2|once|TRBV15|-
TGTGCCACGCGGAGGTTGACCGGGGAGCTGTTTTTT
CATRRLTGELFF
>TRBJ2-5|-|TRBV30|TRBD1
TGTGCCTGGAGTGCAGGGGGGCAGGGGGCGAGGTTTGAGTACTTC
CAWSAGGQGARFEYF
>TRBJ2-1|-|TRBV6-1|TRBD1
TGTGCCAGTCATCCAGGGGGCGGCTCCTACAATGAGCAGTTCTTC
CASHPGGGSYNEQFF
>TRBJ1-6|-|TRBV27|-
TGTGCCAGCAGTTTAAGGAGGGGACCCCTCCACTTT
CASSLRRGPLHF
>TRBJ2-3|-|TRBV6-4|TRBD2
TGTGCCAGCAGTGACTCCCGCGGGGGAGGCACAGATACGCAGTATTTT
CASSDSRGGGTDTQYF
>TRBJ1-2|-|TRBV28|TRBD1
TGTGCTATACAGGGGCAGACCTATGGCTACACCTTC
CAIQGQTYGYTF
>TRBJ2-3|few|TRBV5-1|-
TGCGCCAGCAGCCCCGAGGGCAGGCCCAGCACAGATACGCAGTATTTT
CASSPEGRPSTDTQYF
>TRBJ2-2|-|TRBV2|TRBD1
TGTGCCAGCAACAGGGGGCGCTTTCCCGGGGAGCTGTTTTTT
CASNRGRFPGELFF
>TRBJ2-1|-|TRBV4-3|TRBD1
TGCGCCAGCAGCGTTTACAGGGGGCATGATGAGCAGTTCTTC
CASSVYRGHDEQFF
>TRBJ1-5|-|TRBV27|-
TGTGCCAGCGGGAGAGGCTATAGCAATCAGCCCCAGCATTTT
CASGRGYSNQPQHF
>TRBJ2-7|-|TRBV27|-
TGTGCCAGCAGTTTAATCGCGGGAACCTACGAGCAGTACTTC
CASSLIAGTYEQYF
>TRBJ2-2|once|TRBV27|TRBD1
TGTGCCAGCAGTTCCGGGACAGGGTACAACGGGGAGCTGTTTTTT
CASSSGTGYNGELFF
>TRBJ2-1|-|TRBV12-5|TRBD1
TGTGCTAGTGGTATGGACAGGGGCTATGAGCAGTTCTTC
CASGMDRGYEQFF